The entry below gives a single T cell receptor beta chain sequence along with its context. The CDR3 sequence is 16 residues long. Germline CDR1 is KGHDR and CDR2 is SFDVKD. V was cut by 6 bases and J by 1 base, with 18 bases left in between. The data are from a study of T cell responses to AZD1222 COVID-19 vaccine. Only in-frame clones appear in the TCRdb table, and some are missing; sequencing was by immunoSEQ multiplex PCR. The profile shows about 110,000 clones, roughly 92% of them singletons. The clonotype comes from an adult who received the AZD1222 COVID-19 vaccine. V gene TRBV24-1 combines with J gene TRBJ2-7, with D unclear. The sample here was peripheral blood, taken 28 days after the second AZD1222 dose. As DNA, the CDR3 is TGTGCCACCAGTAGCCTTGGAGTAGGCGGATCCTACGAGCAGTACTTC. Translated, it gives CATSSLGVGGSYEQYF.